The TCR beta chain described here comes from a study of T cells expressing NK-cell markers. Whole-study context: Investigators obtained TCR beta repertoires from sorted CD3+CD56+NKG2C+, CD3+CD56+NKG2C- and CD3+CD56-NKG2C+ T cells. Of eight sequenced donors, seven were HCMV-seropositive and one HCMV-seronegative. Study-wide findings and caveats: Over 5 donors had dominant NKG2C+ clonotypes that comprised about 1.0-7.5% of their CD8+ T cells. Whether expanded NKG2C+ T cell clones were HCMV-specific remained unclear.

Note on this clonotype: Its specificity is not known.

TCRdb processed the 5' RACE reads again and assigns one entry to each CDR3 protein, with no DNA. Its listing shows some 390,000 distinct CDR3 sequences. The CDR3 has 13 amino acids. The germline gives CDR1 DFQATT, CDR2 SNEGSKA (reference sequence). The rearrangement links TRBV20-1 to TRBJ2-5; TCRdb's D call of TRBD2 is untestable without DNA. Sequenced: blood T cells: a sorted CD56 or NKG2C T cell subset, CD4+ or CD8+ T cells, or bulk PBMC T cells (not recorded which). The TCR sequence derives from a woman aged 45 to 65 in good health. The CDR3 sequence: CSAGSFSSGTQYF.